These 23 T cell receptor beta chains were sequenced from one sample in a study of T-cell reconstitution after alpha-beta-depleted transplantation in children. Unique molecular identifiers were built into the TCRbeta library. TCRdb re-called the PCR reads with MiXCR, one entry per CDR3 protein. This table holds roughly 790,000 distinct CDR3 sequences, around 17% found once. This material consisted of PBMCs, mostly from graft donor cells, taken 360 days after TCRalphabeta/CD19-depleted stem cell transplant. These receptors originate from a male patient between 5 and 17 years old who had a stem cell transplant for acute lymphoblastic leukemia, so the T cells may come from the graft donor.

The chain is built from TRBV7-2 and TRBJ2-7; TRBD1 agrees at 7 bases. V lost 4 bases to trimming and J lost 3 bases; unmatched junction nucleotides: 9. Germline V gives CDR1 SGHTA, CDR2 FQGNSA. CDR3 length: 15 amino acids. The CDR3 sequence is CASSYTGQLYYEQYF. CDR3 DNA: TGTGCCAGCAGCTATACGGGACAGCTCTACTACGAGCAGTACTTC.

This chain uses TRBV20-1 with TRBJ1-5; D perhaps matches TRBD1 (6 bases). This CDR3 spans 14 amino acids. V was trimmed by 6 bases and J by 3 bases, leaving 15 bases between them. CDR1 is DFQATT and CDR2 is SNEGSKA in the germline V gene (reference sequence). The CDR3 loop reads CSAADRRTNQPQHF. CDR3 bases: TGCAGTGCGGCTGACAGGCGTACCAATCAGCCCCAGCATTTT.

This clonotype was recorded once. The V call is TRBV27, the J call TRBJ1-5, with 8 bases identical to TRBD1. CDR1 and CDR2 from the germline V gene are MNHEY and SMNVEV (reference sequence). This CDR3 contains 16 residues. The ends lost 5 bases at V and 2 bases at J; junction bases unmatched: 8. This chain's CDR3 is CASSARTGRGNQPQHF. The CDR3 DNA sequence: TGTGCCAGCAGTGCCCGGACAGGGAGAGGCAATCAGCCCCAGCATTTT.

This sequence joins TRBV6-1 and TRBJ2-7; 9 nucleotides line up with TRBD1. V shed 6 bases, J shed 3 bases, and the junction held 9 bases outside the gene matches. The CDR3 contains 15 residues. CDR1 and CDR2 from the germline V gene are MNHNS and SASEGT. This chain's CDR3 is CASRPPGTGLYEQYF. The CDR3 DNA follows: TGTGCCAGCAGACCCCCCGGGACAGGGCTCTACGAGCAGTACTTC.

The rearrangement joins TRBV10-2 to TRBJ2-7; 8 positions match TRBD1. The V gene end was trimmed by 7 bases and the J gene end by 2 bases; junction bases not matched to a gene: 13. The germline V gene encodes CDR1 WSHSY and CDR2 SAAADI. CDR3 length: 16 amino acids. The CDR3 is CASKSIWDRRTYEQYF. The CDR3 nucleotides are TGCGCCAGCAAGTCGATTTGGGACAGGAGGACCTACGAGCAGTACTTC.

J is TRBJ2-5 and V is TRBV20-1, with D tentatively TRBD1 or TRBD2 (5 bases each). Trimming pared 5 bases from V and 11 bases from J, leaving 15 bases between. CDR3 length equals 11 residues. Germline values: CDR1 DFQATT, CDR2 SNEGSKA (reference sequence). In DNA, the CDR3 is TGCAGTGCTCGACGGGGCCTCGAACAGTACTTC. As protein: CSARRGLEQYF.

In its sample, this clonotype was seen a few times. The chain recombines TRBV5-1 with TRBJ2-1; the match to TRBD2 covers 12 bases. CDR3 length: 17 residues. Germline loops: CDR1 SGHRS, CDR2 YFSETQ. V dropped 2 bases and J dropped 8; count of bases not matched to a gene: 11. The CDR3 spells CASSLLLAGGFDDEQFF. The DNA for the CDR3 is TGCGCCAGCAGCTTACTCCTAGCGGGAGGGTTTGACGATGAGCAGTTCTTC.

This sequence joins TRBV5-1 and TRBJ2-3; TRBD2 is a possible D gene (5 bases). Germline CDR1 SGHRS, CDR2 YFSETQ. The V end lost 3 bases, the J end lost 1 base, and 18 bases lay between the germline ends. CDR3 length: 17 amino acids. CDR3 DNA sequence: TGCGCCAGCAGCTGGACTTCTCCCCGGCTCGGCACAGATACGCAGTATTTT. It specifies CASSWTSPRLGTDTQYF.

This clonotype occurred many times. One end of the junction fails to match germline, which may point to a read error. V usage is TRBV14 and J usage is TRBJ2-5; no clear D. Germline CDR1 SGHDN, CDR2 FVKESK. There are 13 residues in the CDR3. CDR3 bases: TGTGCCAGCAGCGAAGACTTTGAAGAGGCCCAGTACTTC. Protein: CASSEDFEEAQYF. Complete variable domain (other parts from reference TRBV14 and TRBJ2-5): EAGVTQFPSHSVIEKGQTVTLRCDPISGHDNLYWYRRVMGKEIKFLLHFVKESKQDESGMPNNRFLAERTGGTYSTLKVQPAELEDSGVYFCASSEDFEEAQYFGPGTRLLVL.

This clonotype has a single count. The chain uses TRBV5-1 and TRBJ2-7; 12 bases fit TRBD2. Germline lookup yields CDR1 SGHRS and CDR2 YFSETQ. V dropped 0 bases and J dropped 2; count of bases not matched to a gene: 6. CDR3 length: 17 amino acids. Here the CDR3 reads CASSLAPTSGRAYEQYF. DNA of the CDR3: TGCGCCAGCAGCTTGGCCCCGACTAGCGGGAGAGCCTACGAGCAGTACTTC.

The chain employs TRBV20-1 and TRBJ1-2; D remains ambiguous. Deletions cut 3 bases from V and 3 bases from J, with 5 bases between. This CDR3 contains 11 residues. Per the germline V gene, CDR1 is DFQATT and CDR2 is SNEGSKA (reference sequence). CDR3 sequence: CSARLDYGYTF. CDR3 DNA sequence: TGCAGTGCTAGGCTTGACTATGGCTACACCTTC.

This clonotype was found a few times. This rearrangement joins TRBV5-4 to TRBJ1-1; D may be TRBD1 (6 bases). V shed 1 base and J shed 0 bases, with 10 bases lying between them. The length of the CDR3 is 15 residues. Germline values: CDR1 SGHNT, CDR2 YYREEE (reference sequence). CDR3 sequence (DNA): TGTGCCAGCAGCTTGACAGGGAGGATGAACACTGAAGCTTTCTTT. Translating gives CASSLTGRMNTEAFF.

The chain joins TRBV7-3 to TRBJ2-7; no reliable D call. V shed 0 bases and J shed 4 bases, with 7 bases lying between them. The CDR3 is made up of 13 amino acids. Germline loops: CDR1 SGHTA, CDR2 FQGTGA. The CDR3 reads CASSLTLGYEQYF. The CDR3 DNA is TGTGCCAGCAGCTTAACGTTGGGTTACGAGCAGTACTTC.

This clonotype was seen a few times. This sequence joins TRBV29-1 and TRBJ2-7; a possible D gene is TRBD2 (5 bases). The CDR3 sequence is 14 residues long. Looked up from germline, CDR1 is SQVTM and CDR2 is ANQGSEA. V was clipped by 4 bases and J by 7 bases, with 20 bases between them. The CDR3 here is CSVVGRLSGGEQYF. CDR3 DNA: TGCAGCGTTGTGGGGAGACTAAGCGGTGGGGAGCAGTACTTC.

This clonotype was found a few times. V and J are TRBV7-6 and TRBJ2-5, with TRBD2 identical over 7 bases. The CDR3 totals 16 residues. The V segment lost 2 bases and the J segment 3 bases; nucleotides outside the gene matches: 9. Germline values: CDR1 SGHVS, CDR2 FNYEAQ. The CDR3 nucleotides are TGTGCCAGCAGCTTATGGTCAGCGGGGCGGGAAGAGACCCAGTACTTC. Translating gives CASSLWSAGREETQYF.

This clonotype has just a few counts. The chain employs TRBV2 and TRBJ1-4, with unresolved D. The CDR3 is 14 residues long. V gave up 7 bases and J gave up 1 base, with 10 bases separating them. Looked up from germline, CDR1 is SNHLY and CDR2 is FYNNEI. The CDR3 DNA sequence: TGTGCCAGCAACCCTCTCTTAACTAATGAAAAACTGTTTTTT. Protein sequence: CASNPLLTNEKLFF.

This clonotype appeared a few times. The V call is TRBV3-1, the J call TRBJ2-4; D tentatively fits TRBD1 or TRBD2 (5 bases each). V lost 4 bases and J 5 bases, leaving 9 bases between the germline ends. The length of the CDR3 is 13 residues. Germline assignment: CDR1 LGHDT and CDR2 YNNKEL (reference sequence). The CDR3 sequence is CASSPGTENIQYF. The CDR3 coding sequence is TGTGCCAGCAGCCCTGGGACGGAAAACATTCAGTACTTC. Drawing the rest from reference TRBV3-1 and TRBJ2-4, the complete variable domain is DTAVSQTPKYLVTQMGNDKSIKCEQNLGHDTMYWYKQDSKKFLKIMFSYNNKELIINETVPNRFSPKSPDKAHLNLHINSLELGDSAVYFCASSPGTENIQYFGAGTRLSVL.

This chain uses TRBV5-1 with TRBJ2-1; perhaps D is TRBD1 or TRBD2 (5 bases each). CDR1 and CDR2 (germline): SGHRS, YFSETQ. The CDR3 consists of 17 residues. V shed 1 base and J shed 8 bases, with 22 bases lying between them. CDR3 amino acids: CASSLNAGTLLGHEQFF. The CDR3 nucleotides are TGCGCCAGCAGCTTGAATGCTGGGACCCTCCTAGGACATGAGCAGTTCTTC.

This clonotype appeared a few times. The chain employs TRBV20-1 and TRBJ2-1; the D is unclear. Germline lookup yields CDR1 DFQATT and CDR2 SNEGSKA (reference sequence). The V gene lost 3 bases and the J gene lost 6 bases, with 12 bases spanning the gap. The length of the CDR3 is 13 residues. CDR3 DNA: TGCAGTGCTAGGCCTAGTACACGCAATGAGCAGTTCTTC. Its protein product is CSARPSTRNEQFF.

This clonotype has just a few counts. The chain has TRBV12-3 or TRBV12-4 and TRBJ1-4; 7 bases line up with TRBD1. Trimming at V came to 4 bases and at J to 3 bases, leaving 5 bases not matched to a gene. The CDR3 spans 15 residues. The CDR3, as DNA: TGTGCCAGCAGTTCGCCGGGACAGCCTAATGAAAAACTGTTTTTT. Its translation: CASSSPGQPNEKLFF.

The V gene is TRBV20-1, the J gene TRBJ2-7, with D hard to call. The CDR3 extends over 13 amino acids. The germline V and J ends were trimmed by 3 bases and 2 bases, with 11 bases remaining between them. From germline, CDR1 is DFQATT and CDR2 SNEGSKA (reference sequence). This CDR3 reads CSASQQGTYEQYF. CDR3 nucleotide sequence: TGCAGTGCTAGCCAACAAGGGACCTACGAGCAGTACTTC.

The sample holds one count of this clonotype. The chain uses TRBV6-5 and TRBJ2-4, with 9 bases aligning to TRBD2. Germline lookup yields CDR1 MNHEY and CDR2 SVGAGI. The CDR3 totals 15 residues. V was clipped by 3 bases and J by 2 bases; unmatched bases: 2. The CDR3 protein is CASSYSGSTKNIQYF. The CDR3 nucleotides are TGTGCCAGCAGTTATAGCGGGAGCACCAAAAACATTCAGTACTTC.

This chain joins TRBV27 and TRBJ2-3; 7 positions match TRBD1. The V and J ends lost 6 bases and 2 bases, in that order; junction bases with no gene match: 8. This CDR3 is built from 15 residues. From germline, CDR1 is MNHEY and CDR2 SMNVEV (reference sequence). The chain's CDR3 is CASSHETGYTDTQYF. The CDR3 nucleotides are TGTGCCAGCAGCCATGAGACAGGGTACACAGATACGCAGTATTTT.